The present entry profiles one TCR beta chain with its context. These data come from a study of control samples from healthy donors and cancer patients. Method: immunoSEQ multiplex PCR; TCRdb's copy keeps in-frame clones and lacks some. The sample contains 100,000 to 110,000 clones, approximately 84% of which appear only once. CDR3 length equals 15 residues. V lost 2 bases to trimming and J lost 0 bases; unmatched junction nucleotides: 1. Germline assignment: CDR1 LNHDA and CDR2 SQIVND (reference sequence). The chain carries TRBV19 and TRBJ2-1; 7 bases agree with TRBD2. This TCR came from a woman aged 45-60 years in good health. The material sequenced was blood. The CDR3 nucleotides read TGTGCCAGTAGTATACTAGCGGACTCCTACAATGAGCAGTTCTTC. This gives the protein CASSILADSYNEQFF.